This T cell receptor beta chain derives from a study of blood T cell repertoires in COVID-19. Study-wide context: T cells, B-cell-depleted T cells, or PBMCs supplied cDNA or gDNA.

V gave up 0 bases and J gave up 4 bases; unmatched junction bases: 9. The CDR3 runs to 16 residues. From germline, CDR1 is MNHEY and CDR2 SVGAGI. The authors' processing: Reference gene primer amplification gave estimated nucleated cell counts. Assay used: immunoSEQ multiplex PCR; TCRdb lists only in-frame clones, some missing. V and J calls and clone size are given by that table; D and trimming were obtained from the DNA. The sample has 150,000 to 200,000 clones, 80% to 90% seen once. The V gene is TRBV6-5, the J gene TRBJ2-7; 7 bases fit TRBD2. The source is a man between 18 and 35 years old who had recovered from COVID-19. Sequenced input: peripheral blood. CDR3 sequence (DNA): TGTGCCAGCAGTTACTCGATCGGCCAGGGAGGGTACGAGCAGTACTTC. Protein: CASSYSIGQGGYEQYF.